This T cell receptor (beta chain) is drawn from a study of shared clonotypes between healthy human individuals. Study context: Every donor yielded three CD4 naive, three CD4 memory, two CD8 naive and one CD8 memory plate.

Measured with immunoSEQ multiplex PCR; TCRdb has only the in-frame clones, and not every one. The data contain about 2.4 million clones, roughly nine tenths of them singletons. Broader study findings: What rarefaction showed was incomplete sorted-subset sequencing despite large depth.

Of note for this clone: Its specificity is unknown. Other DNA sequences in the same sample also yield this CDR3.

The source material was naive CD4+ T cells sorted from blood. Subset noted: CD45RA+ positively selected. The sequence came from a man aged 18 to 35 in good health.

CDR3 region: CASRGDGPYEQYF. The CDR3 DNA follows: TGTGCCAGCAGGGGGGACGGCCCCTACGAGCAGTACTTC. This chain uses TRBV2 with TRBJ2-7; the D call may be TRBD1 or TRBD2 (5 bases each). Trimming left V 6 bases short and J 2 bases short, with 11 bases between. The CDR3 is 13 residues long. Germline CDR1 and CDR2: SNHLY and FYNNEI.